Listed here are 15 T cell receptor beta chains from one sample, sequenced in a study of blood T cell repertoires in COVID-19. The data were produced by immunoSEQ multiplex PCR, yet TCRdb's version contains in-frame clones alone and is incomplete. The sample includes 130,000 to 150,000 clones, approximately 90% of them seen just once. Input material: PBMCs or T cells enriched from blood (not recorded which). Every receptor here comes from a woman aged 40 to 50 who had been exposed to COVID-19.

The J gene is TRBJ2-4, the V gene TRBV12-2; TRBD2 is the table's D call, not checked against the DNA. TRBV12-2 is a documented pseudogene. There are 16 residues in the CDR3. DNA for the CDR3: TGTGCAAGTCGCTTAGCGCCCGAGAGTTTCAAAAACATTCAGTACTTC. Its protein product is CASRLAPESFKNIQYF.

This chain links TRBV6-6 with TRBJ1-5, with unresolved D. This CDR3 comprises 16 residues. V lost 6 bases, J lost 5 bases, and 20 bases lay in between. Germline V gene sequence: CDR1 MNHNY, CDR2 SVGAGI (reference sequence). The CDR3 here is CASRPPGAGSHQPQHF. The CDR3 nucleotides are TGTGCCAGCAGGCCCCCGGGAGCGGGGAGTCATCAGCCCCAGCATTTT.

V is TRBV3-1 (or the pseudogene TRBV3-2) and J is TRBJ2-3, with 10 positions matching TRBD2. Looked up from germline, CDR1 is LGHDT and CDR2 is YNNKEL (reference sequence). This CDR3 region has 17 residues. V trimming: 4 bases; J trimming: 4 bases; junction bases outside the gene matches: 11. CDR3 sequence (DNA): TGTGCCAGCAGCCTAGCGGGGGGCCACGTCTCCCCAGATACGCAGTATTTT. Residues: CASSLAGGHVSPDTQYF.

Worth noting for this clone: The same CDR3 can be traced to other DNA sequences in this sample. This chain connects TRBV5-1 to TRBJ1-1; 8 bases agree with TRBD1. The CDR3 contains 15 residues. V lost 3 bases, J lost 0 bases, and 4 bases stayed unmatched. CDR1 and CDR2 from the germline V gene are SGHRS and YFSETQ. The chain's CDR3 is CASSSRTGMNTEAFF. CDR3 nucleotides: TGCGCCAGCAGCTCCCGGACAGGGATGAACACTGAAGCTTTCTTT.

The rearrangement links TRBV2 to TRBJ1-1; 7 bases are a match to TRBD1. The germline CDR1 and CDR2 sequences are SNHLY and FYNNEI. Trimming took 3 bases from V and 1 from J; bases not matched to a gene: 2. There are 14 residues in the CDR3. The CDR3: CASSDKGANTEAFF. CDR3 DNA sequence: TGTGCCAGCAGTGATAAGGGGGCGAACACTGAAGCTTTCTTT.

The CDR3 DNA reads as TGTGCCAGCAGCCCTCGAGAAACCGGGGAGCTGTTTTTT. Residues: CASSPRETGELFF. The rearrangement links TRBV7-2 to TRBJ2-2; D is uncertain. The V end was cut by 5 bases, the J end by 5 bases, with 9 bases between. The V gene's germline CDR1 is SGHTA and CDR2 FQGNSA. This CDR3 has 13 residues.

The chain carries TRBV7-3 and TRBJ1-6; TRBD1 matches at 9 bases. The CDR3 consists of 16 residues. Germline V gene sequence: CDR1 SGHTA, CDR2 FQGTGA. Trimming removed 1 base from V and 8 bases from J; junction bases left unmatched: 6. In DNA form, the CDR3 reads TGTGCCAGCAGCTTAAATGCGGGACAGGGTGATTCACCCCTCCACTTT. Amino acids: CASSLNAGQGDSPLHF.

The gene calls are TRBV11-2 and TRBJ2-2; possibly TRBD1 for D (6 bases). The CDR3 is made up of 16 amino acids. The V gene's germline CDR1 is SGHAT and CDR2 FQNNGV. V shed 4 bases and J shed 1 base, with 13 bases lying between them. In DNA, the CDR3 is TGTGCCAGCAGCTCCTGGGGACACCTGAACACCGGGGAGCTGTTTTTT. Residues: CASSSWGHLNTGELFF. The full variable domain, its missing parts supplied by reference TRBV11-2 and TRBJ2-2, is EAGVAQSPRYKIIEKRQSVAFWCNPISGHATLYWYQQILGQGPKLLIQFQNNGVVDDSQLPKDRFSAERLKGVDSTLKIQPAKLEDSAVYLCASSSWGHLNTGELFFGEGSRLTVL.

The CDR3 spells CASSLYATGYTGELFF. CDR3 coding DNA: TGTGCCAGCAGTTTATACGCGACAGGGTACACCGGGGAGCTGTTTTTT. J is TRBJ2-2 and V is TRBV28, with 7 bases that match TRBD1. The CDR3 has 16 amino acids. The V gene's germline CDR1 is MDHEN and CDR2 SYDVKM. V was pared by 1 base and J by 3 bases, with 5 bases of the junction left unmatched.

The V call is TRBV7-9, the J call TRBJ1-5; D might be TRBD1 (6 bases). In germline, CDR1 is SEHNR, CDR2 FQNEAQ (reference sequence). V lost 3 bases and J lost 11, with 14 bases in between. The CDR3 is made up of 13 amino acids. The DNA for the CDR3 is TGTGCCAGCAGCTTGAACAGGGACGGGTCCCAGCATTTT. Translated: CASSLNRDGSQHF.

This chain links TRBV9 with TRBJ2-3; 7 bases fit TRBD1. Germline V gene lookup returns CDR1 SGDLS and CDR2 YYNGEE. The CDR3 totals 14 residues. With 3 bases clipped from V and 2 bases from J, the junction kept 3 bases outside the gene matches. CDR3: CASSEGQYTDTQYF. CDR3 coding DNA: TGTGCCAGCAGCGAGGGACAGTACACAGATACGCAGTATTTT.

A single count supports this clone. V and J are TRBV27 and TRBJ1-6; possible D gene TRBD1, 6 bases. Trimming removed 6 bases from V and 6 bases from J, with 15 bases in between. The germline gives CDR1 MNHEY, CDR2 SMNVEV (reference sequence). The length of the CDR3 is 15 residues. CDR3 nucleotides: TGTGCCAGCAGCTCTACAGGGCTGGGTAATTCACCCCTCCACTTT. Translating gives CASSSTGLGNSPLHF.

The rearrangement links TRBV9 to TRBJ1-3; D possibly corresponds to TRBD1 (6 bases). This CDR3 has 17 residues. The V end was cut by 4 bases, the J end by 2 bases, with 19 bases between. Per germline, CDR1 SGDLS and CDR2 YYNGEE. The CDR3 sequence: CASSIRGETGPGNTIYF. CDR3 DNA: TGTGCCAGCAGCATAAGGGGAGAGACAGGTCCTGGAAACACCATATATTTT. Complete variable domain (other parts from reference TRBV9 and TRBJ1-3): DSGVTQTPKHLITATGQRVTLRCSPRSGDLSVYWYQQSLDQGLQFLIQYYNGEERAKGNILERFSAQQFPDLHSELNLSSLELGDSALYFCASSIRGETGPGNTIYFGEGSWLTVV.

The chain recombines TRBV28 with TRBJ1-3; possible D gene TRBD1, 6 bases. V was pared by 10 bases and J by 2 bases, with 15 bases between. This CDR3 has 14 residues. Germline CDR1 MDHEN, CDR2 SYDVKM. CDR3 sequence reads: CATWTASPGNTIYF. For the CDR3, the DNA is TGTGCCACCTGGACAGCCAGTCCTGGAAACACCATATATTTT.

V is TRBV28 and J is TRBJ2-3, with 9 bases lining up with TRBD2. CDR1 MDHEN and CDR2 SYDVKM come from the germline V gene. Trimming at V came to 1 base and at J to 6 bases, leaving 8 bases not matched to a gene. CDR3 length equals 16 residues. The CDR3 sequence: CASSLFRGGGIDTQYF. The CDR3 DNA sequence: TGTGCCAGCAGTTTATTTCGCGGGGGGGGGATTGATACGCAGTATTTT.